This T cell receptor beta chain was found in a study of blood T cell repertoires in COVID-19. Whole-study context: The origin of the acute and convalescent COVID-19 samples was the United States, Italy and Spain.

The ends were cut back, 5 bases at V and 2 bases at J, with 10 bases in the middle. The CDR3 length is 14 residues. Germline CDR1 and CDR2: MNHEY and SVGEGT. In the authors' methods: Researchers report that nucleated cell counts were estimated from reference gene primer amplification. Libraries were prepared by immunoSEQ multiplex PCR; TCRdb keeps only in-frame clonotypes and omits some of them. D and trimming come from the DNA, and the V and J calls and clone size come from that table. The sample carries around 150,000 clones, approximately 86% recorded once. This clonotype was sampled from a man aged 70 or older with acute or convalescent COVID-19. V and J are TRBV6-2 or TRBV6-3 and TRBJ2-1, with D possibly matching TRBD2 (6 bases). Sequencing was carried out using peripheral blood. The CDR3 region has the DNA TGTGCCAGCAGTACTAGCTCCCCCTACAATGAGCAGTTCTTC. This gives the protein CASSTSSPYNEQFF.